This entry is about one TCR beta chain. The record originates from a study of blood T cell repertoires in COVID-19. Background on the study: PBMCs, B-cell-depleted T cells, or T cells were the source of the cDNA or gDNA that made up the material.

TCRdb's table, derived via immunoSEQ multiplex PCR, lists solely in-frame clones and lacks some. The sample comprises about 33,000 clones, 85% to 90% of which are singletons, and roughly 7% rests with the top ten. Trimming pared 5 bases from V and 3 bases from J, leaving 9 bases between. CDR3 size: 12 residues. Per germline, CDR1 SGHNT and CDR2 YYREEE (reference sequence). Sequenced: peripheral blood. The rearrangement uses TRBV5-4 and TRBJ2-7; D might be TRBD1 (5 bases). The sequence was collected from a human donor in a cohort sampled during active COVID-19. The CDR3 sequence: CASSSDNYEQYF. DNA of the CDR3: TGTGCCAGCAGTTCGGACAACTACGAGCAGTACTTC.